This TCR beta chain was identified in a study of shared T cell receptors in the human thymus. The CDR3 covers 14 residues. V lost 7 bases to trimming and J lost 7 bases; unmatched junction nucleotides: 7. From germline, CDR1 is ENHRY and CDR2 SYGVKD. Here immunoSEQ multiplex PCR was the method, and the copy in TCRdb shows in-frame clones only, minus some. Here the sample spans approximately 490,000 clones, more than 75% being singletons. These same data were also listed under a study on human thymus T cells. As that study records: Resections from corrective heart surgery supplied the thymus tissue. Thymic and blood repertoires showed apparently biased V and J gene usage. Related studies found that unrelated individuals share highly overlapping thymic repertoires.

Sequencing used thymocytes. The TCR sequence derives from a boy under three years old with a congenital heart defect. The chain combines TRBV10-3 with TRBJ2-1; 10 bases are a match to TRBD2. CDR3 DNA: TGTGCCATCAACCCTAGCGGGAGTCGGAATGAGCAGTTCTTC. Translating gives CAINPSGSRNEQFF.